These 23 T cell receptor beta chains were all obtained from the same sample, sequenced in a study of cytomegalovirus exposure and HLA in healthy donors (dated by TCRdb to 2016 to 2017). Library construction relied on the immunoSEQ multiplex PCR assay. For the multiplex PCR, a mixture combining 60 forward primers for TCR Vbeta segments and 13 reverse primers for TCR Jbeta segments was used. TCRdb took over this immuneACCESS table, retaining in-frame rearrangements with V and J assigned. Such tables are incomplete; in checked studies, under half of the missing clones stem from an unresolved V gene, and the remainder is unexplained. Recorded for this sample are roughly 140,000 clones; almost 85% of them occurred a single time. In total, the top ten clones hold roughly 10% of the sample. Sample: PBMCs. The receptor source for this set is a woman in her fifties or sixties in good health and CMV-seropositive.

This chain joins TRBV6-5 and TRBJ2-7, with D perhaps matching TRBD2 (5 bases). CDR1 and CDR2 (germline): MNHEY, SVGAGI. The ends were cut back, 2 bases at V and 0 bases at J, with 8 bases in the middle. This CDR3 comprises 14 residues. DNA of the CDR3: TGTGCCAGCAGTTACAGTCGGGACTCCTACGAGCAGTACTTC. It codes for CASSYSRDSYEQYF.

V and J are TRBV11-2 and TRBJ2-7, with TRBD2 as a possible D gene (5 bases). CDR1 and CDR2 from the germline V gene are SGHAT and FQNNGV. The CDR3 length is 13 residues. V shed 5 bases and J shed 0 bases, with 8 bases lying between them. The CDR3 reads CASSPGSSYEQYF. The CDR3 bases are TGTGCCAGCAGCCCGGGGAGCTCCTACGAGCAGTACTTC.

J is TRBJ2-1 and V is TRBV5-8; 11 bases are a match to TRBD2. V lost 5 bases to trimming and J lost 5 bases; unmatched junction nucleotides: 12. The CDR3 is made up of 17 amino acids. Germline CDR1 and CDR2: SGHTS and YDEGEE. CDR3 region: CASRPLAGVIGDNEQFF. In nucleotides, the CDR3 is TGTGCCAGCAGACCACTAGCGGGAGTTATAGGAGACAATGAGCAGTTCTTC. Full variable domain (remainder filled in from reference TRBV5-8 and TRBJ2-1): EAGVTQSPTHLIKTRGQQATLRCSPISGHTSVYWYQQALGLGLQFLLWYDEGEERNRGNFPPRFSGRQFPNYSSELNVNALELEDSALYLCASRPLAGVIGDNEQFFGPGTRLTVL.

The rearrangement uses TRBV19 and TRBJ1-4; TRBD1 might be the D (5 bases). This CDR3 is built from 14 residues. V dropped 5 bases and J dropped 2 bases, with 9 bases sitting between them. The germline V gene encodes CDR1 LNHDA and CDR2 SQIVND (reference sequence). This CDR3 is CASSPTVTNEKLFF. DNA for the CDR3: TGTGCCAGTAGTCCGACAGTGACTAATGAAAAACTGTTTTTT.

The CDR3 reads CASSLGRLAHNEQYF. The CDR3 nucleotides read TGTGCCAGCAGTTTAGGGCGACTAGCGCACAACGAGCAGTACTTC. V is TRBV27 and J is TRBJ2-7, with TRBD2 identical over 8 bases. Trimming removed 2 bases from V and 5 bases from J; junction bases left unmatched: 8. Germline values: CDR1 MNHEY, CDR2 SMNVEV (reference sequence). The CDR3 has 15 amino acids.

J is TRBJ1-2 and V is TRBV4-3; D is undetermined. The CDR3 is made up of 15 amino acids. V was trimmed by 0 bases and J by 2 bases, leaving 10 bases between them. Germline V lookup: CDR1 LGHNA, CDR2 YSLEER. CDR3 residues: CASSQENGNNYGYTF. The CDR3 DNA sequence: TGCGCCAGCAGCCAAGAGAACGGGAACAACTATGGCTACACCTTC.

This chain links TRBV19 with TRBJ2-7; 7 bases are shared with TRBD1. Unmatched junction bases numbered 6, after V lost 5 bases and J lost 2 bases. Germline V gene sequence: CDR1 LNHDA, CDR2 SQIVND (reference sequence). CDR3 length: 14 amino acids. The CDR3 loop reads CASSLRTGTYEQYF. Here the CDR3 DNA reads TGTGCCAGTAGTCTAAGGACAGGAACCTACGAGCAGTACTTC.

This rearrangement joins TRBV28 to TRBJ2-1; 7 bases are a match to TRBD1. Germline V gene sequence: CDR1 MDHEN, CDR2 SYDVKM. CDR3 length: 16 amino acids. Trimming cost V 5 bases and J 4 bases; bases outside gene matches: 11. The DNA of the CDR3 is TGTGCCAGCAGTCAATATGGGGGACAGACTTACAATGAGCAGTTCTTC. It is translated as CASSQYGGQTYNEQFF.

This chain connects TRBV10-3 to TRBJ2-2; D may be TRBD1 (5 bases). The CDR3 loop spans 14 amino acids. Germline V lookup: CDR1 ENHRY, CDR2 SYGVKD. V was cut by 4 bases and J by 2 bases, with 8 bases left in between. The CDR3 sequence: CAISAGLNTGELFF. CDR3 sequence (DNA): TGTGCCATCAGTGCAGGGCTCAACACCGGGGAGCTGTTTTTT.

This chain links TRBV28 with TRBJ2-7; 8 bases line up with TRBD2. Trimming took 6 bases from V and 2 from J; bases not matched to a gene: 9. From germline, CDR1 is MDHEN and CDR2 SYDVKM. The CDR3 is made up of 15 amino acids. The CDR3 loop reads CASSPRTSRAYEQYF. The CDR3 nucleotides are TGTGCCAGCAGCCCCAGGACTAGCAGAGCCTACGAGCAGTACTTC.

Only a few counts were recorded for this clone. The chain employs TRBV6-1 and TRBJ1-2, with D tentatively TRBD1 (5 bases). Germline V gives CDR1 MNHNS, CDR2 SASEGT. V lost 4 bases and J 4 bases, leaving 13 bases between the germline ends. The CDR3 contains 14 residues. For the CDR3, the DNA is TGTGCCAGCAGTGGAGGGACTCTCTTCTATGGCTACACCTTC. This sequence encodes CASSGGTLFYGYTF.

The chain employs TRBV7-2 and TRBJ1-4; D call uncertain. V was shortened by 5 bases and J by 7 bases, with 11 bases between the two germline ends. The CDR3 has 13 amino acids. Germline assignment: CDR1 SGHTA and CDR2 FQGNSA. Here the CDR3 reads CASSRREGEKLFF. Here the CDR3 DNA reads TGTGCCAGCAGCCGTCGGGAGGGTGAAAAACTGTTTTTT.

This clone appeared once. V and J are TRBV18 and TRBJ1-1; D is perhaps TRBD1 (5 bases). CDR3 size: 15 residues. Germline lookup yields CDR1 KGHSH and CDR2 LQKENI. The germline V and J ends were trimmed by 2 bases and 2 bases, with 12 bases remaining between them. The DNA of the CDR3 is TGTGCCAGCTCACCAAGTGGGCAGGGCAACACTGAAGCTTTCTTT. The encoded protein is CASSPSGQGNTEAFF. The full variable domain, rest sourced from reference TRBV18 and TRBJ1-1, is NAGVMQNPRHLVRRRGQEARLRCSPMKGHSHVYWYRQLPEEGLKFMVYLQKENIIDESGMPKERFSAEFPKEGPSILRIQQVVRGDSAAYFCASSPSGQGNTEAFFGQGTRLTVV.

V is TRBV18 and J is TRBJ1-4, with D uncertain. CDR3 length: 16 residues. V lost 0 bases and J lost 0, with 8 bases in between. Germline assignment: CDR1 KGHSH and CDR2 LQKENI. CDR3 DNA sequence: TGTGCCAGCTCACCACCGGCGGGGTCAACTAATGAAAAACTGTTTTTT. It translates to CASSPPAGSTNEKLFF.

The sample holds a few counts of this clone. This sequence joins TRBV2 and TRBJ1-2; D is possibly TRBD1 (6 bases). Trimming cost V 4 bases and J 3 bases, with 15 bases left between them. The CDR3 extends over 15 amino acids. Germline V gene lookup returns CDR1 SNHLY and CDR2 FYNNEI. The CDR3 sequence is CASSVAHRVDYGYTF. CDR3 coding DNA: TGTGCCAGCAGTGTAGCTCACAGGGTGGACTATGGCTACACCTTC.

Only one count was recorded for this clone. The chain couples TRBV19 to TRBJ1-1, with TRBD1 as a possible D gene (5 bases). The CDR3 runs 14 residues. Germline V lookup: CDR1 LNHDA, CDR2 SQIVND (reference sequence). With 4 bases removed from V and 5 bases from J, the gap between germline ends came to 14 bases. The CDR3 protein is CASSTDGGGTEAFF. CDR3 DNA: TGTGCCAGTAGTACCGACGGCGGGGGGACTGAAGCTTTCTTT.

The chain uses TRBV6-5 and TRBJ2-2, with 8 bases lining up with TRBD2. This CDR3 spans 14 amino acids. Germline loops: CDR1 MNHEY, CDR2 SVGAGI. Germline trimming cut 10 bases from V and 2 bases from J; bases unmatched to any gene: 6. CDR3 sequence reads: CATRAGENTGELFF. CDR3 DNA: TGTGCCACCCGAGCGGGGGAAAACACCGGGGAGCTGTTTTTT.

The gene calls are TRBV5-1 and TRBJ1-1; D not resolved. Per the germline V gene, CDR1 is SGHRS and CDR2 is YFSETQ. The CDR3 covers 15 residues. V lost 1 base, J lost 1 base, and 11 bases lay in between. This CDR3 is CASSLLQNQNTEAFF. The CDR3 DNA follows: TGCGCCAGCAGCTTGCTACAGAACCAGAACACTGAAGCTTTCTTT.

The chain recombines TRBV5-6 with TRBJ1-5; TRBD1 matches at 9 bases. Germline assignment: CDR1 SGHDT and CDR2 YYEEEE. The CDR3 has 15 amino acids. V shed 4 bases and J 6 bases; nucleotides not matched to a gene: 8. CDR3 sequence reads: CASSLDRGAVQPQHF. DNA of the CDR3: TGTGCCAGCAGCCTTGACAGGGGGGCGGTTCAGCCCCAGCATTTT. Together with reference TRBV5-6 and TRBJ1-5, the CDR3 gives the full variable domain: DAGVTQSPTHLIKTRGQQVTLRCSPKSGHDTVSWYQQALGQGPQFIFQYYEEEERQRGNFPDRFSGHQFPNYSSELNVNALLLGDSALYLCASSLDRGAVQPQHFGDGTRLSIL.

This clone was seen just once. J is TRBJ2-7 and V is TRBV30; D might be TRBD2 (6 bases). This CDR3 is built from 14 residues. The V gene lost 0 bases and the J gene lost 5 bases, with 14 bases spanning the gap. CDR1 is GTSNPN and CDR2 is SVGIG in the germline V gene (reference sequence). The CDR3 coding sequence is TGTGCCTGGAGTGTTCTAGTGGAGGGTCACGAGCAGTACTTC. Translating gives CAWSVLVEGHEQYF.

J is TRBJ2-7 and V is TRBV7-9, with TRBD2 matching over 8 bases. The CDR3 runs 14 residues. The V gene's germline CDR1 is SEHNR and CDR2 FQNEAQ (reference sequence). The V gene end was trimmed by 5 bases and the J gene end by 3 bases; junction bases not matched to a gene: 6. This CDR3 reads CASSKGTSVYEQYF. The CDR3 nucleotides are TGTGCCAGCAGCAAGGGGACTAGTGTCTACGAGCAGTACTTC.

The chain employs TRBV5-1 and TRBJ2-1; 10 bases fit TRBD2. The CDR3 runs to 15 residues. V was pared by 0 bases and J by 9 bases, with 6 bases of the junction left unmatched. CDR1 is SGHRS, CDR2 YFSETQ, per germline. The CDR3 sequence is CASSLESSGRREQFF. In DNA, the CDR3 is TGCGCCAGCAGCTTGGAGTCTAGCGGGAGACGTGAGCAGTTCTTC. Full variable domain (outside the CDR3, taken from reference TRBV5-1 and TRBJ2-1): KAGVTQTPRYLIKTRGQQVTLSCSPISGHRSVSWYQQTPGQGLQFLFEYFSETQRNKGNFPGRFSGRQFSNSRSEMNVSTLELGDSALYLCASSLESSGRREQFFGPGTRLTVL.

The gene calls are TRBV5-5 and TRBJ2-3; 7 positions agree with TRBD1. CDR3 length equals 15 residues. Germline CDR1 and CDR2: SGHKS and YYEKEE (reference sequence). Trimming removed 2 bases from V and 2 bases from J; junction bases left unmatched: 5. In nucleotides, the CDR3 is TGTGCCAGCAGCTTATACAGGGGCGCCACAGATACGCAGTATTTT. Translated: CASSLYRGATDTQYF. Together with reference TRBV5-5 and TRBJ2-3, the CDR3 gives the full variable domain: DAGVTQSPTHLIKTRGQQVTLRCSPISGHKSVSWYQQVLGQGPQFIFQYYEKEERGRGNFPDRFSARQFPNYSSELNVNALLLGDSALYLCASSLYRGATDTQYFGPGTRLTVL.